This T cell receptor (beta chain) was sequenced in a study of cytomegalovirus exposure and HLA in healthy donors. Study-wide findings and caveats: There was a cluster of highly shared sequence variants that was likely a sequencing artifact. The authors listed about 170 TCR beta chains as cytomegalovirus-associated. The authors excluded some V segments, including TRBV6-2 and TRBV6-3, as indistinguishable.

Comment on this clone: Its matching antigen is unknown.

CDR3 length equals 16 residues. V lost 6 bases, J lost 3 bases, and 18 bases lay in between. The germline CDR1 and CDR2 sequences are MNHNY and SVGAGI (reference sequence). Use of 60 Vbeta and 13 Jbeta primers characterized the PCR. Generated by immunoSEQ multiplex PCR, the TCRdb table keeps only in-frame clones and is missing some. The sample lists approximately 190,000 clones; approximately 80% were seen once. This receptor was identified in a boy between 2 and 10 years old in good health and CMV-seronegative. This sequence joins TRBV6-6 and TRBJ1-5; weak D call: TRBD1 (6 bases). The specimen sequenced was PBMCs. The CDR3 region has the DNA TGTGCCAGCAGCTATTCCAGGGGATCCGTCAATCAGCCCCAGCATTTT. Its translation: CASSYSRGSVNQPQHF.